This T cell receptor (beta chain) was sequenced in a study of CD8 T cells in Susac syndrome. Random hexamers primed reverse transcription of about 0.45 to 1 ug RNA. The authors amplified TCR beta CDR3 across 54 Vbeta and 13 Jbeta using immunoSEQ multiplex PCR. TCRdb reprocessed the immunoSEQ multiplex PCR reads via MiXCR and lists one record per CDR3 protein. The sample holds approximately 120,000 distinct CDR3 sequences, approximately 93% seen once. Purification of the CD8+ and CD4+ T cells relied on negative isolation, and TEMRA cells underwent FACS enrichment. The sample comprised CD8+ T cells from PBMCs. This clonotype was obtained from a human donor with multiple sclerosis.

The CDR3: CASMTSGRTQETQYF. CDR3 nucleotide sequence: TGTGCCAGCATGACTAGCGGGCGGACCCAAGAGACCCAGTACTTC. The J gene is TRBJ2-5, the V gene TRBV2, with 10 bases lining up with TRBD2. The CDR3 extends over 15 amino acids. Germline V gives CDR1 SNHLY, CDR2 FYNNEI. With V trimmed by 7 bases and J by 1 base, 6 bases remained unmatched.